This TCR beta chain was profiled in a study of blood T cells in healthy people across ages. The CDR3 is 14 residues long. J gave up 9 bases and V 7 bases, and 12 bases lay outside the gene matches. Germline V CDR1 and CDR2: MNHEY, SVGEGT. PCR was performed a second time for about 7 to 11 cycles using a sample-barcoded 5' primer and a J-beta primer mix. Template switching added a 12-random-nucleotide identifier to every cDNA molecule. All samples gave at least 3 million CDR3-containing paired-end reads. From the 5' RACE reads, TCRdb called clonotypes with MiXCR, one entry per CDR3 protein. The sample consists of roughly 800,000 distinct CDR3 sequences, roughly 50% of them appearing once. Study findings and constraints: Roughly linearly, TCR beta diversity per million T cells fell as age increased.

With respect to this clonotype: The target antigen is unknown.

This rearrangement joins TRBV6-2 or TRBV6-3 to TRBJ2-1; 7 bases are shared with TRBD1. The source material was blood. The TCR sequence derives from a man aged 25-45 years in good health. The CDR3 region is CASTPRGTPGEQFF. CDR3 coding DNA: TGTGCCAGCACGCCCAGGGGGACCCCTGGTGAGCAGTTCTTC.